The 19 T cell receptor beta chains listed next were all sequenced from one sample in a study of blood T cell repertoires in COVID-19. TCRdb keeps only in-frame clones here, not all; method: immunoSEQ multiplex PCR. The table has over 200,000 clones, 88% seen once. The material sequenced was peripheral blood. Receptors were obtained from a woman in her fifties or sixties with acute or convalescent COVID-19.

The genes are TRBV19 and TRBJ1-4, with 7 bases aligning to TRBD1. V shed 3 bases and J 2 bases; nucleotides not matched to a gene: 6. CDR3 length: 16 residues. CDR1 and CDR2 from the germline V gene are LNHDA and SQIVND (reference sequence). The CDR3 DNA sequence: TGTGCCAGTAGTATGAACCGACAGGGTACTAATGAAAAACTGTTTTTT. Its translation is CASSMNRQGTNEKLFF.

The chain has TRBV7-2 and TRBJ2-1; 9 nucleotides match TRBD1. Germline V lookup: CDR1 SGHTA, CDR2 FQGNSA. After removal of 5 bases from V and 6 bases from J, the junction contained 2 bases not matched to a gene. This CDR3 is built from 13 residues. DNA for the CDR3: TGTGCCAGCAGCCGGGACAGGGTCAATGAGCAGTTCTTC. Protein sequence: CASSRDRVNEQFF.

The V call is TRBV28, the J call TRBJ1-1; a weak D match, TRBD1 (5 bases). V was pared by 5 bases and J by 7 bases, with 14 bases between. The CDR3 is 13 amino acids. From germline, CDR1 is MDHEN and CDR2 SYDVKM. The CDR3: CASSIQGADEAFF. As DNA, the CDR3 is TGTGCCAGCAGTATCCAAGGGGCTGATGAAGCTTTCTTT.

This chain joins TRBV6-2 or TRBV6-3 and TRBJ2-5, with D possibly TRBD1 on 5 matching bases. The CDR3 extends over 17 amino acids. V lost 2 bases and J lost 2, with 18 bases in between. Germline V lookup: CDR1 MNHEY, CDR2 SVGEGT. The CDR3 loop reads CASSYPRKGASQETQYF. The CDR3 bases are TGTGCCAGCAGTTACCCCCGAAAAGGGGCCTCGCAAGAGACCCAGTACTTC.

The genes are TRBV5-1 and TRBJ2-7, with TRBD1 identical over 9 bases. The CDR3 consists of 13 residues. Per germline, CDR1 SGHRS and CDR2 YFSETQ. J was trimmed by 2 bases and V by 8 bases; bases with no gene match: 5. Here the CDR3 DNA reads TGCGCCAGGGATCGGACAGGGGCCTACGAGCAGTACTTC. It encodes CARDRTGAYEQYF.

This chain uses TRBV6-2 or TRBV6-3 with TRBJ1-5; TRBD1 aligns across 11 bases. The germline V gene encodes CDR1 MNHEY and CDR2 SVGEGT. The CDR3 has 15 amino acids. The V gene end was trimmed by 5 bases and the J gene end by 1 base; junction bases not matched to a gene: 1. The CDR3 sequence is CASSRDRGSNQPQHF. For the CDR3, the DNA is TGTGCCAGCAGTCGGGACAGGGGGAGCAATCAGCCCCAGCATTTT.

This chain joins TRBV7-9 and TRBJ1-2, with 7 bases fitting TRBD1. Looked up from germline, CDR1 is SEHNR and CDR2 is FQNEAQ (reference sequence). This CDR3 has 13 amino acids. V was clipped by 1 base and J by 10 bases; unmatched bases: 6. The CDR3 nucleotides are TGTGCCAGCAGCTTAGGACAGGGACTTATCTACACCTTC. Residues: CASSLGQGLIYTF.

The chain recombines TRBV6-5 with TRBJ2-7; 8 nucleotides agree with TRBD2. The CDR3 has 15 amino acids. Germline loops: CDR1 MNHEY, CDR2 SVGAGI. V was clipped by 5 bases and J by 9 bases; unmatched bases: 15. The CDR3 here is CASSTNLAPGGVQYF. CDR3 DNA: TGTGCCAGCAGTACCAACCTAGCCCCGGGAGGGGTGCAGTACTTC.

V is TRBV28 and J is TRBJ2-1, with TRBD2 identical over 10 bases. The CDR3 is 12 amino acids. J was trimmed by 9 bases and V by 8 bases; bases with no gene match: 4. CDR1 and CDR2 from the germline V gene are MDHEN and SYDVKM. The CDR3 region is CASVSGRTEQFF. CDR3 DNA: TGTGCCAGCGTTAGCGGGAGGACTGAGCAGTTCTTC.

Written as DNA, the CDR3 is TGTGCCAGCACCCCTTGGACTAGCTACGAGCAGTACTTC. The encoded protein is CASTPWTSYEQYF. The chain carries TRBV7-9 and TRBJ2-7; TRBD2 agrees at 7 bases. The CDR3 sequence is 13 residues long. Germline V gene data show CDR1 as SEHNR and CDR2 as FQNEAQ (reference sequence). With 7 bases clipped from V and 3 bases from J, the junction kept 6 bases outside the gene matches.

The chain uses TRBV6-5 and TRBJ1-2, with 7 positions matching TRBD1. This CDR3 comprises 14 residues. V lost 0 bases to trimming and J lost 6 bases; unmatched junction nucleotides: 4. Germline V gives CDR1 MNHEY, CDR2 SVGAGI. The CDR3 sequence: CASSYSHRGDGYTF. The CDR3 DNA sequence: TGTGCCAGCAGTTACTCGCACAGGGGTGATGGCTACACCTTC.

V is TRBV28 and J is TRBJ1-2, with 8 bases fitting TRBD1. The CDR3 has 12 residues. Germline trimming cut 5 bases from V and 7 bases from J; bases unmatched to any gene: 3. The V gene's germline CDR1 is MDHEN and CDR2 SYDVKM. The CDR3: CASSPGQGGYTF. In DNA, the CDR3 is TGTGCCAGCAGTCCCGGACAGGGTGGCTACACCTTC.

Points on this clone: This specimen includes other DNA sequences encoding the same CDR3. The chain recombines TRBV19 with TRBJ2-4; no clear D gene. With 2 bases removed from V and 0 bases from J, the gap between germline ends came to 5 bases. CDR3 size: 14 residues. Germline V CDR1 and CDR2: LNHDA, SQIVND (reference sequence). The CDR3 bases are TGTGCCAGTAGTATACCCGGAGCCAAAAACATTCAGTACTTC. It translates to CASSIPGAKNIQYF.

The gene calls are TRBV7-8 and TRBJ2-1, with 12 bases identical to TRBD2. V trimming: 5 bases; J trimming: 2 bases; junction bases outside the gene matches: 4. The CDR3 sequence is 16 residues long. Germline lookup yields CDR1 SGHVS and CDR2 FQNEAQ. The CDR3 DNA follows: TGTGCCAGCAGCATCGGACTAGCGGGGACCTACAATGAGCAGTTCTTC. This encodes CASSIGLAGTYNEQFF.

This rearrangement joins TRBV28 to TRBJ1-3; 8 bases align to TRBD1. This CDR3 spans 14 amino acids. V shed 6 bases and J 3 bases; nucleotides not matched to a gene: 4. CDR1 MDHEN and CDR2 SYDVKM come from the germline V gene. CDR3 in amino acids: CASSLGQVGNTIYF. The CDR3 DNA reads TGTGCCAGCAGCCTGGGACAGGTTGGAAACACCATATATTTT.

CDR3 sequence reads: CASSLGTGLNEQYF. The CDR3, as DNA: TGTGCCAGCAGCCTAGGGACAGGGTTAAACGAGCAGTACTTC. The genes are TRBV5-4 and TRBJ2-7; 9 positions match TRBD1. The CDR3 covers 14 residues. V was pared by 4 bases and J by 5 bases, with 7 bases of the junction left unmatched. Germline V gives CDR1 SGHNT, CDR2 YYREEE (reference sequence).

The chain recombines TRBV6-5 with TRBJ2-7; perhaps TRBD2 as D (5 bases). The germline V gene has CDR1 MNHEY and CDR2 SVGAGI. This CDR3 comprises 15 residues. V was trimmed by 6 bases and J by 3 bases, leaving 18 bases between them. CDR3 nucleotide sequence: TGTGCCAGCAGGCCAGGAGGCGCGGAAGACTACGAGCAGTACTTC. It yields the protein CASRPGGAEDYEQYF.

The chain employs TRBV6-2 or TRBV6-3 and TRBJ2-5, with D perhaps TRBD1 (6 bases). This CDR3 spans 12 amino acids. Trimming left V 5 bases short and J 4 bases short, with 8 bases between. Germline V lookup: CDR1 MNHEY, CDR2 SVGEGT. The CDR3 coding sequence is TGTGCCAGCAGTGTAGGGGGAGAGACCCAGTACTTC. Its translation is CASSVGGETQYF.

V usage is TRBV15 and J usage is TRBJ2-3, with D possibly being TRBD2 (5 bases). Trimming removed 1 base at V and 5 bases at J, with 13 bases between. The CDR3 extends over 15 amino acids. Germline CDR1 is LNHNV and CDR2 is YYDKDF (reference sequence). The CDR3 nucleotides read TGTGCCACCAGCAGAGTTGATAGAACTAGAGATACGCAGTATTTT. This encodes CATSRVDRTRDTQYF.